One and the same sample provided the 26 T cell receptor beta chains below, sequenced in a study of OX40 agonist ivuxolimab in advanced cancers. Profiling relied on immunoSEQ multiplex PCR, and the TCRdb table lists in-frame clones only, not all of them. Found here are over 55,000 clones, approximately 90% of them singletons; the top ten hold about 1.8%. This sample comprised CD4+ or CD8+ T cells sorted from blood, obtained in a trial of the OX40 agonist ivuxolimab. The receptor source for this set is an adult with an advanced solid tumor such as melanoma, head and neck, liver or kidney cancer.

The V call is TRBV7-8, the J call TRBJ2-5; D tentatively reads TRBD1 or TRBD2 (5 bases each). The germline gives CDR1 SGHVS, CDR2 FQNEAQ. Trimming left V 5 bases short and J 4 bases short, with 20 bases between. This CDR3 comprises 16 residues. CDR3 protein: CASSLSDARGSETQYF. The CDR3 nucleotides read TGTGCCAGCAGCCTATCGGACGCCCGGGGCTCAGAGACCCAGTACTTC.

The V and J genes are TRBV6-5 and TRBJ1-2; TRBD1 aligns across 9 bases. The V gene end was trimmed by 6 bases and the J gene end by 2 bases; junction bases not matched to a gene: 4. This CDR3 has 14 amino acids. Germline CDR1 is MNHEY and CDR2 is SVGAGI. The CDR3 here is CASSGTGFNYGYTF. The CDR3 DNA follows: TGTGCCAGCAGCGGGACAGGGTTCAACTATGGCTACACCTTC.

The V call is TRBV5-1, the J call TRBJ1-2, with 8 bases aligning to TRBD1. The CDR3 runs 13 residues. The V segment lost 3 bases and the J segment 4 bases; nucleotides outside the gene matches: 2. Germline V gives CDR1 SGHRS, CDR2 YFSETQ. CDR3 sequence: CASSYGTGYGYTF. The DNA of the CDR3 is TGCGCCAGCAGCTACGGGACAGGCTATGGCTACACCTTC.

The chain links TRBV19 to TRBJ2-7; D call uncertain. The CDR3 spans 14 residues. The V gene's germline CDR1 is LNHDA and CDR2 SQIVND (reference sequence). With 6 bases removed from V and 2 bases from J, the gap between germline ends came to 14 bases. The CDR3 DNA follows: TGTGCCAGTAGCCTTTCCGGGTTCACCTACGAGCAGTACTTC. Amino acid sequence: CASSLSGFTYEQYF.

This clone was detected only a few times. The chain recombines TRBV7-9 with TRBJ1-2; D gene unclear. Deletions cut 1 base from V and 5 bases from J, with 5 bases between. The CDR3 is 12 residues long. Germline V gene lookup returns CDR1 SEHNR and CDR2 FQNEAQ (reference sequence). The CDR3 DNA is TGTGCCAGCAGCTTAGACGGATATGGCTACACCTTC. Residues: CASSLDGYGYTF.

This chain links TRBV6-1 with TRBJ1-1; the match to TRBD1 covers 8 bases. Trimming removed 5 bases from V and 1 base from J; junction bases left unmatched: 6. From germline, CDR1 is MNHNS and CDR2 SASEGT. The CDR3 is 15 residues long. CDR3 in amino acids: CASSTLGTGNTEAFF. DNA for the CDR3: TGTGCCAGCAGTACCCTTGGGACAGGGAACACTGAAGCTTTCTTT.

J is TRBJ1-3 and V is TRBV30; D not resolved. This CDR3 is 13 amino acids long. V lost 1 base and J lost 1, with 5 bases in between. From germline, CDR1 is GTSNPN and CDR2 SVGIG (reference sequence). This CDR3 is CAWSGASGNTIYF. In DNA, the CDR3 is TGTGCCTGGAGTGGGGCTTCTGGAAACACCATATATTTT.

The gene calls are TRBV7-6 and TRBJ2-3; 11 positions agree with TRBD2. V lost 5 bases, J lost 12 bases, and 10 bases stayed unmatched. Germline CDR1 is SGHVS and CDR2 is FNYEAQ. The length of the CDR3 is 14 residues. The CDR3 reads CASSIYSGRAPQYF. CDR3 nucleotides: TGTGCCAGCAGCATCTATAGCGGGAGGGCCCCACAGTATTTT.

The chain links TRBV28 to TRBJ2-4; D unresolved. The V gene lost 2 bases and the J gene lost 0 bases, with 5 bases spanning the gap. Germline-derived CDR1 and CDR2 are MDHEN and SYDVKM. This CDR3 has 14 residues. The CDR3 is CASSLAGAKNIQYF. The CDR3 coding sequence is TGTGCCAGCAGTTTAGCCGGAGCCAAAAACATTCAGTACTTC.

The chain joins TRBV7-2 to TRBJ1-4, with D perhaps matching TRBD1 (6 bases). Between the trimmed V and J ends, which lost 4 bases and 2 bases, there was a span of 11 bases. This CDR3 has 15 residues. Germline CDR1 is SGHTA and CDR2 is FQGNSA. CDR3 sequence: CASSSTGFTNEKLFF. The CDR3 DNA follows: TGTGCCAGCAGCTCCACAGGGTTTACTAATGAAAAACTGTTTTTT.

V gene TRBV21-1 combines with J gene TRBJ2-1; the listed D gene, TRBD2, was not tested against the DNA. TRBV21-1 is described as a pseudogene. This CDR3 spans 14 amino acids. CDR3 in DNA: TGTGCCAGCAAACGGGAGAAATCCTACAATGAGCAGTTCTTC. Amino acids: CASKREKSYNEQFF.

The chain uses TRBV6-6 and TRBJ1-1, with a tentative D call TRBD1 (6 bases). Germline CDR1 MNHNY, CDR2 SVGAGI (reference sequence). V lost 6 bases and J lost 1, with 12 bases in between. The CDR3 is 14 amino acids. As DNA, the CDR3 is TGTGCCAGCAGGACCGAACAGGGGAACACTGAAGCTTTCTTT. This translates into CASRTEQGNTEAFF.

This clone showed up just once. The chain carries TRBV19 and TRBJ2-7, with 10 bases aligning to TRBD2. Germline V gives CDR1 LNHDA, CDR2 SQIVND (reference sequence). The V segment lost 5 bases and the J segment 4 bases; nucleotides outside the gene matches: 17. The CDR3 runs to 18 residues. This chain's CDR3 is CASSRSGRSLAGAYEQYF. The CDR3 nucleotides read TGTGCCAGTAGTCGTTCGGGCAGATCCCTAGCGGGAGCGTACGAGCAGTACTTC.

The CDR3 DNA sequence: TGTGCCAGCAGTTTATCCGGCACAGATACGCAGTATTTT. Translation gives CASSLSGTDTQYF. The chain carries TRBV28 and TRBJ2-3; D is ambiguous. Looked up from germline, CDR1 is MDHEN and CDR2 is SYDVKM. V was cut by 1 base and J by 1 base, with 3 bases left in between. This CDR3 contains 13 residues.

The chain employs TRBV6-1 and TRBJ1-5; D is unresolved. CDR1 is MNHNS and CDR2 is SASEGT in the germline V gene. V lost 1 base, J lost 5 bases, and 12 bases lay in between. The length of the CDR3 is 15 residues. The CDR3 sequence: CASSEDQRRHQPQHF. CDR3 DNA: TGTGCCAGCAGTGAAGACCAGAGGCGGCATCAGCCCCAGCATTTT.

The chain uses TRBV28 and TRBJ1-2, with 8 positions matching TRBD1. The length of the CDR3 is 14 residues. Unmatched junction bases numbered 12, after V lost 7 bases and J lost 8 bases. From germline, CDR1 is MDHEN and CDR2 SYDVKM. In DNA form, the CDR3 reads TGTGCCAGCACTTCAGGGGGCGGTCCCATAGGCTACACCTTC. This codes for CASTSGGGPIGYTF.

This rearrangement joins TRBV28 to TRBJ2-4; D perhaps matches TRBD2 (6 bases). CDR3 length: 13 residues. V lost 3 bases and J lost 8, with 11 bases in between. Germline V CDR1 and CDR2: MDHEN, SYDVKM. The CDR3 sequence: CASSLSSGDIQYF. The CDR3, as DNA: TGTGCCAGCAGTTTGTCGTCGGGGGACATTCAGTACTTC.

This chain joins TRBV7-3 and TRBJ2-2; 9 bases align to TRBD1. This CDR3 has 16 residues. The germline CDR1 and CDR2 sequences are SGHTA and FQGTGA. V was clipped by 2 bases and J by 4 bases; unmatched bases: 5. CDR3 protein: CASSLRGTGFTGELFF. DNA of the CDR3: TGTGCCAGCAGCTTACGCGGGACAGGGTTCACCGGGGAGCTGTTTTTT.

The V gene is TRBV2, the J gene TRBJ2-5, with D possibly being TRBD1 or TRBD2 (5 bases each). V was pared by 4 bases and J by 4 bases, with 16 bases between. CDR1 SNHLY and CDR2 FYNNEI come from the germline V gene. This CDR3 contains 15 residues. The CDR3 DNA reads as TGTGCCAGCAGTGGTGGGGCCGGGGTCACAGAGACCCAGTACTTC. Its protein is CASSGGAGVTETQYF.

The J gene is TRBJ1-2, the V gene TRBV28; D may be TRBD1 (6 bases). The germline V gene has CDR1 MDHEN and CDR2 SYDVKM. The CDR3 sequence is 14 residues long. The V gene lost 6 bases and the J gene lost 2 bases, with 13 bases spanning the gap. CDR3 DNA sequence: TGTGCCAGCAGCTCTCCCGACAGGAACTATGGCTACACCTTC. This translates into CASSSPDRNYGYTF.

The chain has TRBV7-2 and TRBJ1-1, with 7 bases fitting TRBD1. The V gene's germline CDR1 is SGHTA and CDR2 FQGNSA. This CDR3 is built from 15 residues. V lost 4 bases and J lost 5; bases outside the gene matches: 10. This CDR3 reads CASSSGTAWETEAFF. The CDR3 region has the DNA TGTGCCAGCAGCTCCGGGACAGCTTGGGAGACTGAAGCTTTCTTT.

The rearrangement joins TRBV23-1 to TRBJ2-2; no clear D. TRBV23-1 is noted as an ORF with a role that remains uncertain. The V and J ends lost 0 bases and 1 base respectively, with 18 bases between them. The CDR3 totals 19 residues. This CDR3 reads CASSQSDPSGPGNTGELFF. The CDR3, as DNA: TGCGCCAGCAGTCAATCGGACCCGTCGGGCCCCGGGAACACCGGGGAGCTGTTTTTT.

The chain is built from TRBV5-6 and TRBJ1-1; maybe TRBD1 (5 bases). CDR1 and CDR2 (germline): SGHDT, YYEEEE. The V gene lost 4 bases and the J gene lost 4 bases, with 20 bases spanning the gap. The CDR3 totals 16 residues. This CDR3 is CASSLPGGGGRTEAFF. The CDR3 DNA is TGTGCCAGCAGCCTCCCCGGGGGGGGAGGGCGCACTGAAGCTTTCTTT.

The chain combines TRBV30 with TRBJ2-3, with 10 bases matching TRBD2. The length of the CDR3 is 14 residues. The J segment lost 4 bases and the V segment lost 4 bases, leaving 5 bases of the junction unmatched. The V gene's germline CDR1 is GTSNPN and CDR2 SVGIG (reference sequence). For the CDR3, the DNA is TGTGCCTGGACACAGCGGGGGGGTTCAGATACGCAGTATTTT. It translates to CAWTQRGGSDTQYF.

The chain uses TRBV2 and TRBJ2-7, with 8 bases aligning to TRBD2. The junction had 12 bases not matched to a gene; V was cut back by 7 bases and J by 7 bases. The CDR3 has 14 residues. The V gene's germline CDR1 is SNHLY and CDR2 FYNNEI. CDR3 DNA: TGTGCCAGCAACGGGGGGGCATCGTCGGTTGAGCAGTACTTC. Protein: CASNGGASSVEQYF.

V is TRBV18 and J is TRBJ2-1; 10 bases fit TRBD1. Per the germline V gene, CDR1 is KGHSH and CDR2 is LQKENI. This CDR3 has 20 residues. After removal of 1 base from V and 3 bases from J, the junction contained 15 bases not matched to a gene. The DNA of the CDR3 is TGTGCCAGCTCACCACGGACAGGGGGAGAAGGCAACTCGATCTACAATGAGCAGTTCTTC. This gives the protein CASSPRTGGEGNSIYNEQFF.